The entry below gives a single T cell receptor (beta chain) sequence along with its context. Nominally healthy donors were sampled, though unrecorded immune exposures were likely. Vbeta (60) and Jbeta (13) primers were used in the PCR. Libraries were prepared by immunoSEQ multiplex PCR; TCRdb keeps only in-frame clonotypes and omits some of them. The profile shows about 170,000 clones, 75% to 90% of them singletons. The sample originates from a study of cytomegalovirus exposure and HLA in healthy donors. The V segment lost 1 base and the J segment 7 bases; nucleotides outside the gene matches: 3. Germline V gene lookup returns CDR1 MNHEY and CDR2 SMNVEV (reference sequence). This CDR3 contains 15 residues.

Sequences were obtained from PBMCs. J is TRBJ2-1 and V is TRBV27, with 11 bases lining up with TRBD2. The sequence came from a boy aged 2 to 10 in good health and CMV-seronegative. The CDR3 nucleotides read TGTGCCAGCAGTTTATTGGGACTAGCGGCGAATGAGCAGTTCTTC. Amino acids: CASSLLGLAANEQFF.